The 30 T cell receptor beta chains reported below all come from one sample, sequenced in a study of T cells in localized non-small cell lung cancer. Assay used: immunoSEQ multiplex PCR; TCRdb lists only in-frame clones, some missing. The sample lists around 15,000 clones; more than 70% were seen once. Specimen: peripheral blood mononuclear cells, collected before any cancer treatment. Receptors originate from a male donor aged 60 or over with stage II lung adenocarcinoma.

This sequence joins TRBV7-9 and TRBJ1-4, with D possibly matching TRBD1 (5 bases). Germline CDR1 SEHNR, CDR2 FQNEAQ (reference sequence). Trimming left V 7 bases short and J 3 bases short, with 15 bases between. This CDR3 contains 15 residues. Written as DNA, the CDR3 is TGTGCCAGCACCCGGGGAGGGGCCTCTAATGAAAAACTGTTTTTT. Translating it yields CASTRGGASNEKLFF.

The chain links TRBV4-3 to TRBJ1-2, with TRBD1 matching over 7 bases. The length of the CDR3 is 13 residues. V dropped 4 bases and J dropped 2; count of bases not matched to a gene: 1. CDR1 LGHNA and CDR2 YSLEER come from the germline V gene. CDR3 in amino acids: CASSPGQNYGYTF. CDR3 DNA sequence: TGCGCCAGCAGCCCGGGACAGAACTATGGCTACACCTTC.

The chain carries TRBV6-6 and TRBJ1-2, with D hard to call. The germline gives CDR1 MNHNY, CDR2 SVGAGI (reference sequence). This CDR3 is built from 14 residues. The V gene lost 5 bases and the J gene lost 8 bases, with 18 bases spanning the gap. CDR3 nucleotides: TGTGCCAGCAGTCCCCCTAAGGGCGTGGGGGGCTACACCTTC. Amino acids: CASSPPKGVGGYTF.

This rearrangement joins TRBV6-5 to TRBJ1-1; D is unclear. V was shortened by 4 bases and J by 2 bases, with 14 bases between the two germline ends. CDR3 length: 15 residues. CDR1 MNHEY and CDR2 SVGAGI come from the germline V gene. CDR3 residues: CASSSFISSNTEAFF. The CDR3 nucleotides are TGTGCCAGCAGTTCCTTCATTTCGAGTAACACTGAAGCTTTCTTT.

J is TRBJ1-2 and V is TRBV4-1; a weak D match, TRBD1 (6 bases). Trimming pared 3 bases from V and 6 bases from J, leaving 11 bases between. Germline-derived CDR1 and CDR2 are MGHRA and YSYEKL. The CDR3 extends over 13 amino acids. The CDR3, as DNA: TGCGCCAGCAGCCATGGCAGGGGCGATGGCTACACCTTC. It specifies CASSHGRGDGYTF.

This clone was seen only a few times. The V and J genes are TRBV27 and TRBJ2-1; TRBD1 aligns across 7 bases. This CDR3 spans 16 amino acids. V trimming: 3 bases; J trimming: 3 bases; junction bases outside the gene matches: 8. Germline-derived CDR1 and CDR2 are MNHEY and SMNVEV (reference sequence). The DNA of the CDR3 is TGTGCCAGCAGTTTTCTAAGGGGGCGATACTACAATGAGCAGTTCTTC. Its protein is CASSFLRGRYYNEQFF.

The gene calls are TRBV19 and TRBJ1-2, with D maybe TRBD1 (5 bases). Germline CDR1 and CDR2: LNHDA and SQIVND (reference sequence). CDR3 size: 14 residues. The ends were cut back, 3 bases at V and 3 bases at J, with 11 bases in the middle. The CDR3 is CASSIVGRDYGYTF. CDR3 nucleotide sequence: TGTGCCAGTAGTATTGTGGGCAGGGACTATGGCTACACCTTC.

The V gene is TRBV4-3, the J gene TRBJ2-1; D ambiguous. The germline V gene encodes CDR1 LGHNA and CDR2 YSLEER. V was shortened by 4 bases and J by 6 bases, with 4 bases between the two germline ends. This CDR3 has 11 residues. The CDR3, as DNA: TGCGCCAGCAGCCCGAGCAATGAGCAGTTCTTC. The encoded protein is CASSPSNEQFF.

This clone was detected only once. The chain uses TRBV21-1 and TRBJ2-3; TRBD2 is taken as the D call from the table, unchecked against the DNA. TRBV21-1 counts as a pseudogene. This CDR3 is built from 15 residues. This CDR3 is CASLELAGETDTQYF. CDR3 DNA sequence: TGTGCCAGCTTAGAACTAGCGGGGGAAACAGATACGCAGTATTTT.

The rearrangement links TRBV4-1 to TRBJ2-5, with 7 bases matching TRBD1. This CDR3 region has 15 residues. With 3 bases clipped from V and 5 bases from J, the junction kept 9 bases outside the gene matches. CDR1 is MGHRA, CDR2 YSYEKL, per germline. The CDR3 is CASSQPTGVRETQYF. The CDR3, as DNA: TGCGCCAGCAGCCAGCCCACAGGGGTCAGGGAGACCCAGTACTTC.

The rearrangement links TRBV19 to TRBJ1-1; 9 nucleotides align to TRBD1. Germline CDR1 and CDR2: LNHDA and SQIVND (reference sequence). CDR3 length: 14 amino acids. With V trimmed by 5 bases and J by 3 bases, 4 bases remained unmatched. The CDR3 sequence: CASSPDRGYTEAFF. CDR3 nucleotide sequence: TGTGCCAGTAGTCCTGACAGGGGGTACACTGAAGCTTTCTTT.

The genes are TRBV2 and TRBJ2-1, with D possibly TRBD1 on 6 matching bases. The CDR3 length is 16 residues. Germline V gene sequence: CDR1 SNHLY, CDR2 FYNNEI. V lost 3 bases and J 3 bases, leaving 15 bases between the germline ends. The CDR3 spells CASSDWETGLYNEQFF. In DNA form, the CDR3 reads TGTGCCAGCAGTGATTGGGAGACAGGCCTCTACAATGAGCAGTTCTTC. The variable domain in full, with the rest retrieved from reference TRBV2 and TRBJ2-1, is EPEVTQTPSHQVTQMGQEVILRCVPISNHLYFYWYRQILGQKVEFLVSFYNNEISEKSEIFDDQFSVERPDGSNFTLKIRSTKLEDSAMYFCASSDWETGLYNEQFFGPGTRLTVL.

V is TRBV6-1 and J is TRBJ1-5; no clear D gene. Trimming removed 1 base from V and 5 bases from J, with 9 bases in between. The germline V gene encodes CDR1 MNHNS and CDR2 SASEGT. This CDR3 contains 14 residues. CDR3 nucleotides: TGTGCCAGCAGTGAAGGAGGGAACGATCAGCCCCAGCATTTT. Translating gives CASSEGGNDQPQHF.

J is TRBJ2-1 and V is TRBV6-1; no definite D call. CDR1 and CDR2 from the germline V gene are MNHNS and SASEGT. The germline V and J ends were trimmed by 7 bases and 15 bases, with 16 bases remaining between them. The CDR3 consists of 11 residues. CDR3 loop: CASTTWADTFF. The CDR3 nucleotides are TGTGCCAGCACCACTTGGGCCGATACGTTCTTC.

The CDR3 loop reads CASSYIGSDTGELFF. The DNA for the CDR3 is TGTGCCAGCAGTTATATCGGGTCTGACACCGGGGAGCTGTTTTTT. The chain couples TRBV6-6 to TRBJ2-2; D is ambiguous. The CDR3 spans 15 residues. From germline, CDR1 is MNHNY and CDR2 SVGAGI (reference sequence). The V end was cut by 3 bases, the J end by 3 bases, with 11 bases between.

The chain uses TRBV6-1 and TRBJ2-1, with D perhaps TRBD2 (5 bases). Germline-derived CDR1 and CDR2 are MNHNS and SASEGT. There are 14 residues in the CDR3. Trimming took 4 bases from V and 9 from J, leaving 16 bases between them. Here the CDR3 DNA reads TGTGCCAGCAGTGGCCTCAAACTAGTCAGTGAGCAGTTCTTC. It translates to CASSGLKLVSEQFF.

The rearrangement links TRBV19 to TRBJ1-1, with 10 bases that match TRBD1. This CDR3 is 14 amino acids long. The J segment lost 4 bases and the V segment lost 6 bases, leaving 5 bases of the junction unmatched. Per germline, CDR1 LNHDA and CDR2 SQIVND (reference sequence). As DNA, the CDR3 is TGTGCCAGTAGCCAGAGGACAGGGGGCACTGAAGCTTTCTTT. It specifies CASSQRTGGTEAFF.

The chain has TRBV5-1 and TRBJ2-7; 10 positions agree with TRBD1. Germline assignment: CDR1 SGHRS and CDR2 YFSETQ. The V and J ends lost 0 bases and 4 bases, in that order; junction bases with no gene match: 4. The CDR3 sequence is 15 residues long. Written as DNA, the CDR3 is TGCGCCAGCAGCTTGGTAAGACAGGGGGCTTACGAGCAGTACTTC. Amino acids: CASSLVRQGAYEQYF.

The chain recombines TRBV5-5 with TRBJ1-4; possible D gene TRBD1, 6 bases. Trimming took 5 bases from V and 7 from J, leaving 18 bases between them. Germline V CDR1 and CDR2: SGHKS, YYEKEE (reference sequence). The CDR3 spans 15 residues. The DNA for the CDR3 is TGTGCCAGCAGACCCCAGGGGAGGGGAAGTGAAAAACTGTTTTTT. It is translated as CASRPQGRGSEKLFF.

This rearrangement joins TRBV19 to TRBJ2-5; perhaps D is TRBD1 or TRBD2 (5 bases each). V was trimmed by 1 base and J by 5 bases, leaving 14 bases between them. The V gene's germline CDR1 is LNHDA and CDR2 SQIVND (reference sequence). This CDR3 region has 15 residues. CDR3 region: CASSIAGGRLETQYF. The CDR3 DNA sequence: TGTGCCAGTAGTATAGCTGGGGGACGCTTGGAGACCCAGTACTTC. Complete variable domain (other parts from reference TRBV19 and TRBJ2-5): DGGITQSPKYLFRKEGQNVTLSCEQNLNHDAMYWYRQDPGQGLRLIYYSQIVNDFQKGDIAEGYSVSREKKESFPLTVTSAQKNPTAFYLCASSIAGGRLETQYFGPGTRLLVL.

This clone was seen a single time. The chain has TRBV6-4 and TRBJ2-1, with a weak D call TRBD2 (6 bases). CDR1 MRHNA and CDR2 SNTAGT come from the germline V gene. Trimming stripped 6 bases from V and 7 bases from J, with 22 bases between. The CDR3 consists of 16 residues. CDR3 sequence: CASRGASAQTVNEQFF. The DNA for the CDR3 is TGTGCCAGCAGGGGCGCTAGCGCACAAACGGTAAATGAGCAGTTCTTC.

The rearrangement links TRBV14 to TRBJ2-7; no clear D gene. The germline gives CDR1 SGHDN, CDR2 FVKESK. The V end was cut by 0 bases, the J end by 4 bases, with 10 bases between. The CDR3 has 14 amino acids. CDR3 protein: CASSQDLASYEQYF. CDR3 sequence (DNA): TGTGCCAGCAGCCAAGATTTGGCTTCGTACGAGCAGTACTTC.

This sequence joins TRBV5-5 and TRBJ1-5; 7 nucleotides align to TRBD1. V shed 0 bases, J shed 3 bases, and the junction held 6 bases outside the gene matches. CDR1 and CDR2 from the germline V gene are SGHKS and YYEKEE (reference sequence). CDR3 length: 16 residues. Written as DNA, the CDR3 is TGTGCCAGCAGCTTGGAGGGGACAGCACTCAATCAGCCCCAGCATTTT. Translated, it gives CASSLEGTALNQPQHF.

This clone was counted a single time. The chain carries TRBV19 and TRBJ2-1; 8 bases are shared with TRBD2. CDR3 length: 16 residues. V dropped 2 bases and J dropped 7; count of bases not matched to a gene: 10. Germline CDR1 reads LNHDA; CDR2 reads SQIVND (reference sequence). CDR3 sequence: CASSISVGASGNEQFF. Here the CDR3 DNA reads TGTGCCAGTAGTATATCAGTAGGAGCTAGCGGGAATGAGCAGTTCTTC.

The V and J genes are TRBV6-1 and TRBJ2-1; D is undetermined. Trimming stripped 3 bases from V and 0 bases from J, with 15 bases between. Germline V gene data show CDR1 as MNHNS and CDR2 as SASEGT. This CDR3 is built from 17 residues. The CDR3 protein is CASSDPLRLISYNEQFF. The CDR3, as DNA: TGTGCCAGCAGTGACCCCCTCCGGTTGATCTCCTACAATGAGCAGTTCTTC.

The CDR3 DNA follows: TGCAGCGCTAAACAGGAAGAGCAGTTCTTC. It encodes CSAKQEEQFF. The V and J genes are TRBV29-1 and TRBJ2-1; D is perhaps TRBD1 (5 bases). The V end was cut by 7 bases, the J end by 10 bases, with 11 bases between. Germline V lookup: CDR1 SQVTM, CDR2 ANQGSEA. The length of the CDR3 is 10 residues.

This rearrangement joins TRBV7-6 to TRBJ1-5; D perhaps matches TRBD1 (6 bases). Trimming took 1 base from V and 4 from J, leaving 11 bases between them. CDR1 and CDR2 from the germline V gene are SGHVS and FNYEAQ. The length of the CDR3 is 15 residues. The CDR3 reads CASSLGPTGNQPQHF. The CDR3 DNA reads TGTGCCAGCAGCTTAGGACCTACAGGGAATCAGCCCCAGCATTTT.

V usage is TRBV5-1 and J usage is TRBJ2-7; 9 bases fit TRBD2. In germline, CDR1 is SGHRS, CDR2 YFSETQ. Unmatched junction bases numbered 17, after V lost 4 bases and J lost 0 bases. The CDR3 runs 19 residues. DNA for the CDR3: TGCGCCAGCAGCCCCCCCAGGCTCTTGGGTAGCGGGAGCTCCTACGAGCAGTACTTC. The encoded protein is CASSPPRLLGSGSSYEQYF.

The rearrangement uses TRBV5-1 and TRBJ2-1; TRBD2 aligns across 11 bases. CDR3 size: 16 residues. Germline trimming cut 1 base from V and 7 bases from J; bases unmatched to any gene: 7. Germline V gives CDR1 SGHRS, CDR2 YFSETQ. As DNA, the CDR3 is TGCGCCAGCAGCTTGACATTAGCGGGAGGGGGAAATGAGCAGTTCTTC. Its translation is CASSLTLAGGGNEQFF.

This chain links TRBV7-8 with TRBJ2-2; possibly TRBD2 for D (6 bases). This CDR3 comprises 15 residues. Per the germline V gene, CDR1 is SGHVS and CDR2 is FQNEAQ. The V gene lost 4 bases and the J gene lost 5 bases, with 14 bases spanning the gap. The CDR3 coding sequence is TGTGCCAGCAGCTCCCAGACCCGGGGGACCGGGGAGCTGTTTTTT. Translating it yields CASSSQTRGTGELFF.